These 17 T cell receptor beta chains were all obtained from the same sample, sequenced in a study of identical twins. One entry per CDR3 protein, called by TCRdb with MiXCR from the 5' RACE reads. This sample has around 470,000 distinct CDR3 sequences, with over 12% found just once. These data were also reused for a study on yellow fever vaccine responses in identical twins.

Sequences were obtained from CD4+ T cells sorted from blood. All receptors come from a woman under 30 in good health.

The J gene is TRBJ1-5, the V gene TRBV9; a weak D match, TRBD1 (6 bases). Trimming removed 0 bases at V and 7 bases at J, with 14 bases between. The CDR3 has 15 amino acids. From germline, CDR1 is SGDLS and CDR2 YYNGEE. The CDR3 region has the DNA TGTGCCAGCAGCGTAGGAGGGGGGCGGGGGCAGCCCCAGCATTTT. Amino acid sequence: CASSVGGGRGQPQHF.

This clonotype occurred many times. The chain carries TRBV29-1 and TRBJ2-1; TRBD2 agrees at 7 bases. Per germline, CDR1 SQVTM and CDR2 ANQGSEA. The CDR3 runs to 11 residues. Unmatched junction bases numbered 8, after V lost 8 bases and J lost 10 bases. Here the CDR3 reads CSPRVGREQFF. The CDR3 DNA sequence: TGCAGCCCCCGGGTCGGGAGGGAGCAGTTCTTC.

This clonotype has a handful of counts. V and J are TRBV10-3 and TRBJ2-3; TRBD2 agrees at 12 bases. The length of the CDR3 is 18 residues. V shed 2 bases, J shed 3 bases, and the junction held 9 bases outside the gene matches. Germline CDR1 is ENHRY and CDR2 is SYGVKD. The CDR3 here is CAISEAQLAGGLTDTQYF. The CDR3, as DNA: TGTGCCATCAGTGAGGCGCAACTAGCGGGGGGCCTAACAGATACGCAGTATTTT.

There are a few counts of this clonotype. The chain uses TRBV28 and TRBJ2-1, with 8 positions matching TRBD1. Trimming cost V 6 bases and J 2 bases; bases outside gene matches: 3. Germline loops: CDR1 MDHEN, CDR2 SYDVKM. This CDR3 contains 14 residues. The CDR3 region has the DNA TGTGCCAGCAGAGACAGGGGCCCCTACAATGAGCAGTTCTTC. This codes for CASRDRGPYNEQFF.

The chain uses TRBV11-2 and TRBJ1-1; D gene unclear. The CDR3 length is 13 residues. Germline V CDR1 and CDR2: SGHAT, FQNNGV. V gave up 5 bases and J gave up 4 bases, with 11 bases separating them. CDR3 in amino acids: CASSRGLVTEAFF. CDR3 DNA sequence: TGTGCCAGCAGCCGAGGGTTAGTCACTGAAGCTTTCTTT.

This clonotype showed up just a few times. This sequence joins TRBV29-1 and TRBJ2-1; possibly TRBD1 for D (5 bases). Germline CDR1 reads SQVTM; CDR2 reads ANQGSEA. Trimming shortened V by 3 bases and J by 3 bases, and 12 bases separated the two germline ends. This CDR3 spans 14 amino acids. CDR3 in DNA: TGCAGCGTTGATTCCTTGACAGTCTACAATGAGCAGTTCTTC. Translated, it gives CSVDSLTVYNEQFF.

In nucleotides, the CDR3 is TGTGCCTGGAGTAAAGCCAAAAACATTCAGTACTTC. It codes for CAWSKAKNIQYF. The chain joins TRBV30 to TRBJ2-4; D is uncertain. The V end lost 2 bases, the J end lost 0 bases, and 2 bases lay between the germline ends. Germline CDR1 GTSNPN, CDR2 SVGIG (reference sequence). There are 12 residues in the CDR3.

This clonotype was seen only a few times. The chain has TRBV10-3 and TRBJ2-1; the match to TRBD2 covers 12 bases. V lost 5 bases to trimming and J lost 0 bases; unmatched junction nucleotides: 5. The germline CDR1 and CDR2 sequences are ENHRY and SYGVKD. CDR3 length: 17 residues. CDR3 nucleotides: TGTGCCATCAGTACTAGCGGGGGGCCGAGCTCCTACAATGAGCAGTTCTTC. It codes for CAISTSGGPSSYNEQFF.

This clonotype was found a few times. V usage is TRBV10-3 and J usage is TRBJ2-6; D gene ambiguous. CDR1 and CDR2 (germline): ENHRY, SYGVKD. This CDR3 spans 13 amino acids. Trimming took 10 bases from V and 0 from J, leaving 7 bases between them. In DNA form, the CDR3 reads TGTGCCACAACACTCTCTGGGGCCAACGTCCTGACTTTC. Encoded protein: CATTLSGANVLTF.

At least ten counts were recorded for this clonotype. The rearrangement links TRBV12-3 or TRBV12-4 to TRBJ2-5; D is uncertain. CDR3 length equals 12 residues. V was shortened by 3 bases and J by 1 base, with 3 bases between the two germline ends. The CDR3 loop is CASSFSQETQYF. The CDR3 region has the DNA TGTGCCAGCAGTTTCTCCCAAGAGACCCAGTACTTC.

J is TRBJ2-1 and V is TRBV27; TRBD2 matches at 8 bases. The length of the CDR3 is 17 residues. The trim removed 3 bases at V and 2 bases at J, leaving 9 bases unmatched. CDR1 is MNHEY, CDR2 SMNVEV, per germline (reference sequence). The CDR3 spells CASSFQRLANTYNEQFF. The CDR3 DNA is TGTGCCAGCAGTTTTCAGAGACTAGCGAATACCTACAATGAGCAGTTCTTC.

This clonotype has at least ten counts. This chain joins TRBV5-1 and TRBJ2-3; no definite D call. This CDR3 has 16 residues. The germline V gene has CDR1 SGHRS and CDR2 YFSETQ. Trimming pared 4 bases from V and 0 bases from J, leaving 15 bases between. The CDR3 reads CASSPPLEASTDTQYF. In DNA, the CDR3 is TGCGCCAGCAGCCCCCCGCTAGAAGCTAGCACAGATACGCAGTATTTT.

This clonotype has just a few counts. The V call is TRBV4-3, the J call TRBJ1-4, with D unclear. This CDR3 contains 15 residues. The germline CDR1 and CDR2 sequences are LGHNA and YSLEER. Trimming cost V 3 bases and J 8 bases, with 16 bases left between them. The CDR3 spells CASSQTVVGKEKLFF. The CDR3 coding sequence is TGCGCCAGCAGCCAGACCGTGGTAGGGAAAGAAAAACTGTTTTTT.

This clonotype was found a few times. The genes are TRBV29-1 and TRBJ1-5; the D gene is possibly TRBD1 (6 bases). V dropped 7 bases and J dropped 0 bases, with 13 bases sitting between them. This CDR3 spans 14 amino acids. Germline V CDR1 and CDR2: SQVTM, ANQGSEA. The CDR3 loop reads CSASQGNSNQPQHF. The CDR3 DNA follows: TGCAGCGCCAGCCAGGGGAATAGCAATCAGCCCCAGCATTTT.

This clonotype turned up a few times. V is TRBV3-1 and J is TRBJ1-2; 10 bases fit TRBD1. V lost 1 base to trimming and J lost 4 bases; unmatched junction nucleotides: 6. The CDR3 loop spans 16 amino acids. CDR1 and CDR2 (germline): LGHDT, YNNKEL (reference sequence). CDR3 sequence (DNA): TGTGCCAGCAGCCAAGCCTGGGGACAGGGGATCTATGGCTACACCTTC. Translated: CASSQAWGQGIYGYTF.

Many counts were recorded for this clonotype. V usage is TRBV28 and J usage is TRBJ2-7; TRBD1 aligns across 9 bases. The germline V gene encodes CDR1 MDHEN and CDR2 SYDVKM. The CDR3 is 15 amino acids. V shed 6 bases and J 1 base; nucleotides not matched to a gene: 7. CDR3 amino acids: CASSPRTGESYEQYF. DNA for the CDR3: TGTGCCAGCAGCCCACGGACAGGGGAATCCTACGAGCAGTACTTC.

The chain carries TRBV6-1 and TRBJ2-3; the match to TRBD2 covers 8 bases. Germline V gene data show CDR1 as MNHNS and CDR2 as SASEGT. The V gene end was trimmed by 5 bases and the J gene end by 4 bases; junction bases not matched to a gene: 5. This CDR3 is 14 amino acids long. The CDR3 DNA sequence: TGTGCCAGCAGTCCGGGACTAGTCGCAGATACGCAGTATTTT. Its translation: CASSPGLVADTQYF.